Below, one T cell receptor beta chain is given with its context. Its antigen is still unknown. The PCR employed 60 Vbeta primers together with 13 Jbeta primers. Per the original methods: The count from a later analysis was 60 million to 85 million unique TCR beta chains, 9.5 million to 13 million of them shared. Assay used: immunoSEQ multiplex PCR; TCRdb lists only in-frame clones, some missing. That table supplies the V and J calls and clone size; D and trimming were determined from the DNA. Found here are over 95,000 clones, approximately 83% of them singletons; the top ten hold roughly 2.6%. These data belong to a study of cytomegalovirus exposure and HLA in healthy donors. The CDR3 consists of 14 residues. CDR1 is SGHRS and CDR2 is YFSETQ in the germline V gene. The junction had 4 bases not matched to a gene; V was cut back by 3 bases and J by 2 bases. Study results and limitations: A later analysis linked a missense variant in DCLRE1C to the trimming of TCR beta V and J genes.

The receptor was derived from a woman aged 18-35 years in good health and CMV-seronegative. This chain uses TRBV5-1 with TRBJ2-7; TRBD1 matches 8 bases. Sequencing was performed on PBMCs. CDR3 residues: CASSSGQGAYEQYF. The CDR3 DNA reads as TGCGCCAGCAGCTCAGGACAGGGAGCCTACGAGCAGTACTTC.